This TCR beta chain was found in a study of cytomegalovirus exposure and HLA in healthy donors. Trimming at V came to 3 bases and at J to 1 base, leaving 8 bases not matched to a gene. This CDR3 comprises 16 residues. The V gene's germline CDR1 is LNHDA and CDR2 SQIVND (reference sequence). Study findings and constraints: Other equally common chains were less clonally expanded than HLA-associated TCR beta chains, a later analysis showed. The study recorded fewer than 200 TCR beta chains that were cytomegalovirus-associated. Across donors, presence/absence analyses took sequencing depth to be roughly uniform. Some V segments could not be told apart, so they were left out, TRBV6-2 and TRBV6-3 among them.

As to this clone: What it recognizes is unknown.

PCR amplification relied on 60 Vbeta primers (plus 13 Jbeta primers). The repertoire was sequenced with immunoSEQ multiplex PCR; TCRdb's copy has only in-frame clones and lacks some. Counted here are some 130,000 clones, approximately 85% occurring once; the ten biggest clones make up under 8.5%. Sequenced input: PBMCs. The rearrangement uses TRBV19 and TRBJ1-1, with 7 nucleotides matching TRBD1. The source is a woman aged 25 to 39 in good health and CMV-seropositive. The CDR3 protein is CASSMRLGTANTEAFF. The CDR3 nucleotides are TGTGCCAGTAGTATGAGGTTGGGGACAGCGAACACTGAAGCTTTCTTT.